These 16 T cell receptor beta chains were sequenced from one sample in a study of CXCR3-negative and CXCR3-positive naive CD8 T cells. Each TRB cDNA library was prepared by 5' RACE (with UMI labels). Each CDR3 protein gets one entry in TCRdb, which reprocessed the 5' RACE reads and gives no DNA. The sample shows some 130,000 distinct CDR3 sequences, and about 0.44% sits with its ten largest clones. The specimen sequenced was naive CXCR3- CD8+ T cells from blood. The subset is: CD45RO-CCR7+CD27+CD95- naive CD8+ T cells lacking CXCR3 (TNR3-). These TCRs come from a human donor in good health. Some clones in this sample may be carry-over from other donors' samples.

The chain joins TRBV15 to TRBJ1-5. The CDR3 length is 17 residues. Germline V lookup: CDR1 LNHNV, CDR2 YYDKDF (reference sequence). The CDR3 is CATSRDPEGLSNQPQHF.

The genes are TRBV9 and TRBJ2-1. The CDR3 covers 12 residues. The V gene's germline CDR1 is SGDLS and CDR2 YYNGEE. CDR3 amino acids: CASSVVEDEQFF.

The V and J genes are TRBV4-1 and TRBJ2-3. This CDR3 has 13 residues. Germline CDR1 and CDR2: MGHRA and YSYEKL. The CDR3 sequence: CASSQLGFHTQYF.

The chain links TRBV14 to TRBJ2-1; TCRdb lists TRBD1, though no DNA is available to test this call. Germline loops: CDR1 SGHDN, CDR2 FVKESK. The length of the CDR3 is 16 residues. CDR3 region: CASSFPGQASYNEQFF.

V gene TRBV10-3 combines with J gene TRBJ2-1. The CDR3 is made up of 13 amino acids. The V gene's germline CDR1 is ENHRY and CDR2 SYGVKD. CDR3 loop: CAISEPGSGAPFF.

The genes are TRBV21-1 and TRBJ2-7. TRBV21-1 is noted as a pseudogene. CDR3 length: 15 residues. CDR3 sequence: CASSKGIGGPYEQYF.

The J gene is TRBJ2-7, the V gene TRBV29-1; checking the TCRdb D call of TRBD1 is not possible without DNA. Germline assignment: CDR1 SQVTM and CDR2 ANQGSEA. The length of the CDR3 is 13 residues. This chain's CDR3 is CSVGGGTGAEQYF.

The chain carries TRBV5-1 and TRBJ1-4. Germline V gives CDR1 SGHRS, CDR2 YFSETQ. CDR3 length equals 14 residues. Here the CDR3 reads CASSLDRRKEKLFF.

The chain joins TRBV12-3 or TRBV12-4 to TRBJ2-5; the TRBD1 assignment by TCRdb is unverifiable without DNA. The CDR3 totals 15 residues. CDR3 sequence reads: CASTLRTGGLETQYF.

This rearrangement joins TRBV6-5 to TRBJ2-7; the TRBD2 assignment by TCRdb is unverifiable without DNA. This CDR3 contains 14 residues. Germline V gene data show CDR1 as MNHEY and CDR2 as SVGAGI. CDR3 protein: CASRAGLAGLEQYF.

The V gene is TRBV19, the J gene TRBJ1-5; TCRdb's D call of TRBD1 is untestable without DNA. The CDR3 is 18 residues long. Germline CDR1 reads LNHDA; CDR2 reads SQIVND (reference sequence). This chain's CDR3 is CASWTAVANSDGNQPQHF.

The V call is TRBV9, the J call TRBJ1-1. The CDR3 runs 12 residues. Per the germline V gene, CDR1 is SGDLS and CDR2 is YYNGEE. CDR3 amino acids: CASSAGDSEAFF.

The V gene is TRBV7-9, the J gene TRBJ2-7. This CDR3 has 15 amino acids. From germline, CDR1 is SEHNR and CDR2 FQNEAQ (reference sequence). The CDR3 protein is CASSLFPRAPYEQYF.

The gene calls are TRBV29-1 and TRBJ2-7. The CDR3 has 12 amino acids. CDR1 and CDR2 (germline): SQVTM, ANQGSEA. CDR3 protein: CSVETDTFEQYF.

The CDR3 spells CARSTGIGDRYEQYF. The chain links TRBV2 to TRBJ2-7; the D call from TCRdb, TRBD1, cannot be confirmed without DNA. The germline CDR1 and CDR2 sequences are SNHLY and FYNNEI. The CDR3 is made up of 15 amino acids.

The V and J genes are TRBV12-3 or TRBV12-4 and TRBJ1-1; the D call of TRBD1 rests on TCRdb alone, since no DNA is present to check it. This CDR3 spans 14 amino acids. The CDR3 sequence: CASSWTGDNTEAFF.